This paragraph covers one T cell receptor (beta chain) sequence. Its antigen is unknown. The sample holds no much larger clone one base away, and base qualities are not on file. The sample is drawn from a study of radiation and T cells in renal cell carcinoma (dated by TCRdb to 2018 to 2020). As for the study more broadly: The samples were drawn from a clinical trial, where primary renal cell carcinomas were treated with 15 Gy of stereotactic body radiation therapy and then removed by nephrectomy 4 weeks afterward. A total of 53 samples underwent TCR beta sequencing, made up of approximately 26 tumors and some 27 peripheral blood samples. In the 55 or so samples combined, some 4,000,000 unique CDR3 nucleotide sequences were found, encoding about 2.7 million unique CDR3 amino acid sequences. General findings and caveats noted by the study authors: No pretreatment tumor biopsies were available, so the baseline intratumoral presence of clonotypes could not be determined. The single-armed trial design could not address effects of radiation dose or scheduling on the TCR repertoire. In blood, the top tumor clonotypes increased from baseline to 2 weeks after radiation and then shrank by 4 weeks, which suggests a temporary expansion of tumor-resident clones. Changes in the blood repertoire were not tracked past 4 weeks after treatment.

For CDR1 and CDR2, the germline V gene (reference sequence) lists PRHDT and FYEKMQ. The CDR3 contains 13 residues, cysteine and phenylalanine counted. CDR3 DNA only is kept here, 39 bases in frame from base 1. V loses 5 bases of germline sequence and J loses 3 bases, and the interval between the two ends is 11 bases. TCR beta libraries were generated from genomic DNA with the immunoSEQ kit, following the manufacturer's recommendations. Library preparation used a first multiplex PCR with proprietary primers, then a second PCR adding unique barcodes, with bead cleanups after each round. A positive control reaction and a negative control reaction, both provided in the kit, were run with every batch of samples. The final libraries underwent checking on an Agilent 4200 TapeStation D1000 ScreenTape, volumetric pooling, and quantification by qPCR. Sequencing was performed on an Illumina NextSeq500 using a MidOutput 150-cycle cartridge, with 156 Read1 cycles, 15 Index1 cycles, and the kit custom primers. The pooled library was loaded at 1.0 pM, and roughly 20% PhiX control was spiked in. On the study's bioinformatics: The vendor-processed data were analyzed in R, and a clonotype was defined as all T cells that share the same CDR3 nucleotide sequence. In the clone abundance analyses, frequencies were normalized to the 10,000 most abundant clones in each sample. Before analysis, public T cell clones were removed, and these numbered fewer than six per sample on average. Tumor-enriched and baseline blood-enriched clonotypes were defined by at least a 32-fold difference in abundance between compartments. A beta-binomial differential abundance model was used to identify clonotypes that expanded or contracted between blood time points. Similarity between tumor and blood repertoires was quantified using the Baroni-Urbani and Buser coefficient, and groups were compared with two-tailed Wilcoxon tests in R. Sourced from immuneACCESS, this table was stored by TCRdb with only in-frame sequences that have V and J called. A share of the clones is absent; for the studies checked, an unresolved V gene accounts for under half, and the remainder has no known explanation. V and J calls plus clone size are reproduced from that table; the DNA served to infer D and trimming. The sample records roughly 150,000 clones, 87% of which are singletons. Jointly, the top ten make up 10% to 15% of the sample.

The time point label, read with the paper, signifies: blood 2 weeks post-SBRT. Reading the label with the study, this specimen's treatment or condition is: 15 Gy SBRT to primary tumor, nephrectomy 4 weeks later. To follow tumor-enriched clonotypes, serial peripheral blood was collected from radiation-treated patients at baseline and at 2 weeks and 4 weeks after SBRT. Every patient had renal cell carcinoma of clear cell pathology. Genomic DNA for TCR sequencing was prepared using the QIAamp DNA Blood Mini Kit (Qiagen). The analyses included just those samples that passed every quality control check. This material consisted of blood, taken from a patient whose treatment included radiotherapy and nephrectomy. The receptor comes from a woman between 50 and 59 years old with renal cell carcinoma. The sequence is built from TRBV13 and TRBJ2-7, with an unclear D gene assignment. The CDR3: CASSPSNRYEQYF. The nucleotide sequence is TGTGCCAGCAGCCCCTCGAACCGCTACGAGCAGTACTTC.